The next 21 T cell receptor beta chains were all read from a single sample in a study of blood T cell repertoires in COVID-19. Clones were sequenced by immunoSEQ multiplex PCR, and TCRdb holds only the in-frame ones, with some missing. Of about 39,000 clones in the sample, approximately 96% were seen once. Sequenced: peripheral blood. These receptors came from a human donor with active COVID-19. The donor label of this sample is uncertain.

The chain links TRBV5-8 to TRBJ1-2; tentative D call: TRBD1 (5 bases). This CDR3 region has 14 residues. Germline CDR1 is SGHTS and CDR2 is YDEGEE. Trimming cost V 3 bases and J 4 bases, with 13 bases left between them. The CDR3 spells CASSWTQRVYGYTF. The CDR3 DNA reads as TGTGCCAGCAGCTGGACACAAAGGGTCTATGGCTACACCTTC.

This chain links TRBV10-2 with TRBJ1-6, with 7 bases lining up with TRBD1. J gave up 7 bases and V 5 bases, and 8 bases lay outside the gene matches. The CDR3 spans 15 residues. Germline V gene data show CDR1 as WSHSY and CDR2 as SAAADI. CDR3 protein: CASSSTGQLNSPLHF. DNA of the CDR3: TGCGCCAGCAGTTCTACGGGACAGCTGAATTCACCCCTCCACTTT.

This clone was found once. The rearrangement joins TRBV10-3 to TRBJ2-7; a weak D match, TRBD2 (6 bases). The germline V gene encodes CDR1 ENHRY and CDR2 SYGVKD. Trimming stripped 6 bases from V and 4 bases from J, with 13 bases between. This CDR3 contains 13 residues. CDR3 sequence reads: CAIRGGTLYEQYF. Here the CDR3 DNA reads TGTGCCATCAGGGGTGGGACTCTTTACGAGCAGTACTTC.

The CDR3 loop reads CASSLAVGKNTEAFF. The CDR3 DNA is TGCGCCAGCAGCTTGGCCGTCGGGAAAAACACTGAAGCTTTCTTT. The chain couples TRBV5-1 to TRBJ1-1, with D uncertain. The CDR3 has 15 amino acids. Germline V gives CDR1 SGHRS, CDR2 YFSETQ. Trimming took off 0 bases at V and 2 bases at J, with 11 bases between the two ends.

The V gene is TRBV11-3, the J gene TRBJ2-7; TRBD2 agrees at 7 bases. Germline loops: CDR1 SGHNT, CDR2 YENEEA. J lost 1 base, V lost 5 bases, and 8 bases had no gene match. The CDR3 covers 15 residues. CDR3 residues: CASSPSGGGSYEQYF. The CDR3 DNA follows: TGTGCCAGCAGCCCCTCCGGGGGAGGGTCCTACGAGCAGTACTTC.

V usage is TRBV25-1 and J usage is TRBJ2-7; maybe TRBD2 (6 bases). The CDR3 covers 15 residues. The germline gives CDR1 MGHDK, CDR2 SYGVNS. The V end lost 11 bases, the J end lost 2 bases, and 22 bases lay between the germline ends. The CDR3 DNA sequence: TGTGCCCGAAAAAATAGGGACGGAGGGACCTACGAGCAGTACTTC. Translation gives CARKNRDGGTYEQYF.

This clone was seen only once. The chain uses TRBV6-1 and TRBJ2-1; 10 nucleotides match TRBD2. The CDR3 has 16 residues. The germline V gene encodes CDR1 MNHNS and CDR2 SASEGT. V shed 3 bases, J shed 4 bases, and the junction held 6 bases outside the gene matches. The CDR3 nucleotides read TGTGCCAGCAGTGATGTAGCGGGGGGAAAGTACAATGAGCAGTTCTTC. Its translation: CASSDVAGGKYNEQFF.

The chain is built from TRBV11-2 and TRBJ2-7; 7 positions agree with TRBD1. Germline V CDR1 and CDR2: SGHAT, FQNNGV. The CDR3 spans 15 residues. V trimming: 1 base; J trimming: 2 bases; junction bases outside the gene matches: 5. CDR3 amino acids: CASSLGGTVAYEQYF. Written as DNA, the CDR3 is TGTGCCAGCAGCTTAGGGGGGACAGTCGCCTACGAGCAGTACTTC. Drawing the rest from reference TRBV11-2 and TRBJ2-7, the complete variable domain is EAGVAQSPRYKIIEKRQSVAFWCNPISGHATLYWYQQILGQGPKLLIQFQNNGVVDDSQLPKDRFSAERLKGVDSTLKIQPAKLEDSAVYLCASSLGGTVAYEQYFGPGTRLTVT.

The chain has TRBV6-1 and TRBJ1-1; the D gene is possibly TRBD1 (5 bases). The V gene's germline CDR1 is MNHNS and CDR2 SASEGT. The CDR3 length is 14 residues. V lost 3 bases and J 5 bases, leaving 13 bases between the germline ends. The CDR3 region is CASSERQGGTEAFF. The CDR3 DNA is TGTGCCAGCAGTGAGCGGCAGGGTGGTACTGAAGCTTTCTTT.

The chain couples TRBV19 to TRBJ2-5, with 7 bases matching TRBD1. There are 15 residues in the CDR3. CDR1 is LNHDA and CDR2 is SQIVND in the germline V gene (reference sequence). Trimming took 8 bases from V and 1 from J; bases not matched to a gene: 10. The DNA of the CDR3 is TGTGCCAGTCGTTCTTTGGACAGGCTCCAAGAGACCCAGTACTTC. Its translation: CASRSLDRLQETQYF.

This chain joins TRBV5-1 and TRBJ2-3, with TRBD2 matching over 11 bases. CDR1 SGHRS and CDR2 YFSETQ come from the germline V gene. The trim removed 4 bases at V and 2 bases at J, leaving 6 bases unmatched. The CDR3 totals 16 residues. CDR3 amino acids: CASSREGLAVTDTQYF. The DNA of the CDR3 is TGCGCCAGCAGCCGGGAGGGACTAGCGGTCACAGATACGCAGTATTTT.

This clone has a single count. J is TRBJ1-5 and V is TRBV6-1; TRBD1 might be the D (5 bases). Germline CDR1 reads MNHNS; CDR2 reads SASEGT. Trimming took 3 bases from V and 0 from J, leaving 12 bases between them. The CDR3 consists of 16 residues. In DNA, the CDR3 is TGTGCCAGCAGTGACAGAGGGGACTATAGCAATCAGCCCCAGCATTTT. As protein: CASSDRGDYSNQPQHF.

This clone was recorded a few times. The rearrangement links TRBV7-9 to TRBJ2-1; TRBD2 aligns across 8 bases. The CDR3 is made up of 18 amino acids. Germline CDR1 is SEHNR and CDR2 is FQNEAQ (reference sequence). Trimming took 4 bases from V and 0 from J; bases not matched to a gene: 11. Written as DNA, the CDR3 is TGTGCCAGCAGCTCCCGCCCCGGGGGGGCCTCCTCCTACAATGAGCAGTTCTTC. Protein: CASSSRPGGASSYNEQFF.

The rearrangement joins TRBV18 to TRBJ1-1; D remains unclear. CDR1 KGHSH and CDR2 LQKENI come from the germline V gene. The germline V and J ends were trimmed by 4 bases and 1 base, with 13 bases remaining between them. The CDR3 loop spans 15 amino acids. CDR3 residues: CASSQLTGANTEAFF. Written as DNA, the CDR3 is TGTGCCAGCTCACAATTAACGGGAGCGAACACTGAAGCTTTCTTT.

The chain joins TRBV5-4 to TRBJ1-2, with 12 nucleotides matching TRBD1. CDR3 length: 16 residues. The V gene end was trimmed by 4 bases and the J gene end by 1 base; junction bases not matched to a gene: 5. Per germline, CDR1 SGHNT and CDR2 YYREEE (reference sequence). CDR3 in amino acids: CASSPGQGAVNYGYTF. For the CDR3, the DNA is TGTGCCAGCAGCCCGGGACAGGGGGCGGTTAACTATGGCTACACCTTC.

This clone appeared once. This chain uses TRBV12-5 with TRBJ2-3, with D possibly TRBD2 on 6 matching bases. The CDR3 has 14 residues. Trimming cost V 6 bases and J 5 bases, with 15 bases left between them. From germline, CDR1 is LGHNT and CDR2 FRNRAP. CDR3 sequence reads: CASGRDSRKDTQYF. The DNA for the CDR3 is TGTGCTAGTGGCCGGGACTCCCGAAAAGATACGCAGTATTTT.

The gene calls are TRBV10-3 and TRBJ1-2; D remains ambiguous. CDR3 length equals 17 residues. Germline loops: CDR1 ENHRY, CDR2 SYGVKD. The germline V and J ends were trimmed by 0 bases and 0 bases, with 14 bases remaining between them. The CDR3 spells CAISESKKGESNYGYTF. The CDR3 nucleotides read TGTGCCATCAGTGAGTCTAAGAAGGGAGAATCTAACTATGGCTACACCTTC.

The genes are TRBV13 and TRBJ2-1; TRBD2 agrees at 7 bases. After removal of 0 bases from V and 2 bases from J, the junction contained 4 bases not matched to a gene. Germline V gives CDR1 PRHDT, CDR2 FYEKMQ (reference sequence). The CDR3 sequence is 16 residues long. CDR3 nucleotides: TGTGCCAGCAGCTTAGGGCCTAGCGGAGCCTACAATGAGCAGTTCTTC. Protein sequence: CASSLGPSGAYNEQFF.

The V and J genes are TRBV6-5 and TRBJ2-7, with 9 bases matching TRBD1. The V gene end was trimmed by 6 bases and the J gene end by 3 bases; junction bases not matched to a gene: 3. CDR1 is MNHEY, CDR2 SVGAGI, per germline. CDR3 size: 13 residues. The DNA of the CDR3 is TGTGCCAGCAGAGGGACAGGGTACTACGAGCAGTACTTC. Translation gives CASRGTGYYEQYF.

The V and J genes are TRBV20-1 and TRBJ2-3; a possible D gene is TRBD2 (5 bases). Germline V gene lookup returns CDR1 DFQATT and CDR2 SNEGSKA (reference sequence). Trimming left V 5 bases short and J 2 bases short, with 11 bases between. The length of the CDR3 is 13 residues. CDR3 sequence: CSAGGLYTDTQYF. Here the CDR3 DNA reads TGCAGTGCTGGTGGACTGTACACAGATACGCAGTATTTT.

This clone was seen only once. V usage is TRBV28 and J usage is TRBJ1-5, with 7 positions matching TRBD1. The germline V gene encodes CDR1 MDHEN and CDR2 SYDVKM. The CDR3 covers 17 residues. The trim removed 1 base at V and 3 bases at J, leaving 9 bases unmatched. The chain's CDR3 is CASSLSGGQLFNQPQHF. CDR3 nucleotides: TGTGCCAGCAGTTTATCTGGGGGACAGCTATTCAATCAGCCCCAGCATTTT.